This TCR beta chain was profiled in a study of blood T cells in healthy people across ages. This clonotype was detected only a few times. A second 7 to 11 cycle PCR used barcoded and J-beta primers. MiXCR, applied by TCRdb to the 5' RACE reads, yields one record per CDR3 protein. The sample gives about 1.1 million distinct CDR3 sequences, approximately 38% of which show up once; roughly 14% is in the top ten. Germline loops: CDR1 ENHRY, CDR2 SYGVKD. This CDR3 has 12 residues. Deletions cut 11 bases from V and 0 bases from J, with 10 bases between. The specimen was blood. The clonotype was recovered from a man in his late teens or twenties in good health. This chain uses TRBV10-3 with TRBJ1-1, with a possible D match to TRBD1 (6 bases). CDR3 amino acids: CASRGMNTEAFF. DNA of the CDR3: TGTGCCTCAAGGGGGATGAACACTGAAGCTTTCTTT.